The source of this T cell receptor beta chain is a study of CD8 T cells in ankylosing spondylitis. Scientists made TCR beta libraries using quantitative 5'-RACE with molecular barcodes. TCRdb recomputed calls from the 5' RACE reads with MiXCR, one row per CDR3 protein. The table includes over 450,000 distinct CDR3 sequences, roughly 13% detected once. This CDR3 comprises 13 residues. V shed 6 bases and J shed 10 bases, with 18 bases lying between them. The V gene's germline CDR1 is LGHDT and CDR2 YNNKEL (reference sequence). Comment on this clonotype: The antigen remains undetermined.

General study results and limits: Past research had described some motif variants in reactive arthritis synovial fluid and blood. A motif in TCR beta, a set of roughly eight highly homologous variants, appeared characteristic of ankylosing spondylitis blood. Matched synovial fluid from ankylosing spondylitis patients was reported to be enriched for disease-linked clones. Disease-associated clonotypes exhibited CD8+ identity and were relatively infrequent in peripheral blood.

Sequenced: blood, either unsorted or a sorted T cell fraction (not recorded which). This TCR came from a male donor with ankylosing spondylitis. The chain is built from TRBV3-1 and TRBJ1-1; tentative D call: TRBD1 (6 bases). The DNA for the CDR3 is TGTGCCAGCAGTCGCAACGGGGGGCACGGAGCTTTCTTT. Its translation is CASSRNGGHGAFF.